The next 26 T cell receptor beta chains were all read from a single sample in a study of liver allograft versus peripheral blood T cells. In the study overall: What was compared were the T cell receptor repertoires in transplanted livers and those in the peripheral blood of recipients.

TCRdb called the reads again in MiXCR, with one record for every CDR3 protein. The sample lists over 10,000 distinct CDR3 sequences; around a sixth were seen once. These receptor sequences come from a human patient who had a liver transplant. The T cells may partly be graft donor cells.

The rearrangement links TRBV6-5 to TRBJ2-1; 8 bases agree with TRBD1. The ends lost 7 bases at V and 7 bases at J; junction bases unmatched: 6. Germline loops: CDR1 MNHEY, CDR2 SVGAGI. The CDR3 runs 13 residues. The CDR3 reads CASTRQGRNEQFF. CDR3 coding DNA: TGTGCCAGCACCCGACAGGGGCGGAATGAGCAGTTCTTC.

This clonotype came up a few times. This chain joins TRBV14 and TRBJ2-3; TRBD1 might be the D (6 bases). Germline V gene sequence: CDR1 SGHDN, CDR2 FVKESK. The CDR3 is 15 amino acids. V shed 7 bases and J shed 1 base, with 15 bases lying between them. CDR3: CASTPGEFGTDTQYF. In nucleotides, the CDR3 is TGTGCCAGCACTCCAGGGGAATTTGGCACAGATACGCAGTATTTT.

Notes on this clonotype: A read error may explain this, as a much larger clone is one base away. No conserved phenylalanine or tryptophan is present at the end of the CDR3, so a read error is the likely explanation. This chain links TRBV10-3 with TRBJ2-7, with TRBD1 as a possible D gene (5 bases). The CDR3 runs to 16 residues. Germline assignment: CDR1 ENHRY and CDR2 SYGVKD. V dropped 0 bases and J dropped 0 bases, with 12 bases sitting between them. The CDR3 spells CAISESAGQSSYEQYL. The CDR3 DNA follows: TGTGCCATCAGTGAGTCTGCAGGGCAAAGCTCCTACGAGCAGTACCTC.

This clonotype was recorded a few times. The rearrangement uses TRBV9 and TRBJ1-6, with D perhaps TRBD1 (5 bases). Germline-derived CDR1 and CDR2 are SGDLS and YYNGEE. V lost 4 bases and J 3 bases, leaving 14 bases between the germline ends. The CDR3 spans 16 residues. The CDR3 loop reads CASSSSGGDYNSPLHF. The CDR3 coding sequence is TGTGCCAGCAGCTCCTCTGGGGGTGACTATAATTCACCCCTCCACTTT. Looking up the rest from reference TRBV9 and TRBJ1-6 gives the full variable domain: DSGVTQTPKHLITATGQRVTLRCSPRSGDLSVYWYQQSLDQGLQFLIQYYNGEERAKGNILERFSAQQFPDLHSELNLSSLELGDSALYFCASSSSGGDYNSPLHFGNGTRLTVT.

By sample share, this clonotype is medium-sized (0.01 to 0.1%). The chain employs TRBV20-1 and TRBJ1-3, with 7 bases that match TRBD1. After removal of 6 bases from V and 2 bases from J, the junction contained 4 bases not matched to a gene. The germline V gene has CDR1 DFQATT and CDR2 SNEGSKA (reference sequence). The CDR3 is made up of 13 amino acids. The CDR3 region is CSAAGTAGNTIYF. The DNA for the CDR3 is TGCAGTGCAGCCGGGACAGCTGGAAACACCATATATTTT.

In its sample, this clonotype is medium-sized. The chain recombines TRBV7-2 with TRBJ1-2, with 9 bases aligning to TRBD1. Germline V CDR1 and CDR2: SGHTA, FQGNSA. There are 14 residues in the CDR3. With 1 base clipped from V and 8 bases from J, the junction kept 5 bases outside the gene matches. CDR3 sequence (DNA): TGTGCCAGCAGCTTAGGGGGACAGGGCTGGGGCTACACCTTC. Translation gives CASSLGGQGWGYTF.

This clonotype was counted ten times or more. The chain has TRBV10-3 and TRBJ2-1, with 7 nucleotides matching TRBD1. V dropped 0 bases and J dropped 7; count of bases not matched to a gene: 6. The CDR3 is 15 residues long. From germline, CDR1 is ENHRY and CDR2 SYGVKD. The CDR3 sequence is CAISESFEGANEQFF. The CDR3 DNA follows: TGTGCCATCAGTGAGTCGTTTGAGGGGGCGAATGAGCAGTTCTTC.

J is TRBJ2-7 and V is TRBV20-1; D remains unclear. Germline V gene data show CDR1 as DFQATT and CDR2 as SNEGSKA (reference sequence). Trimming removed 2 bases from V and 0 bases from J, with 11 bases in between. The CDR3 spans 14 residues. The CDR3 protein is CSARNIGHSYEQYF. In DNA, the CDR3 is TGCAGTGCTAGAAACATCGGCCACTCCTACGAGCAGTACTTC.

A note on this clonotype: A much larger clonotype is one base distant, so this may be a read error. The chain recombines TRBV28 with TRBJ2-1; 8 bases match TRBD2. CDR1 and CDR2 (germline): MDHEN, SYDVKM. This CDR3 is 14 amino acids long. CDR3 DNA sequence: TGTGTCAGCACCTCGGGGGGGTCCTACAATGAGCAGTTCTTC. Its protein is CVSTSGGSYNEQFF.

By share, this clonotype ranks as medium-sized. Here the CDR3 reads CASSYSNSPLHF. The CDR3 bases are TGTGCCAGCAGTTACTCCAATTCACCCCTCCACTTT. The gene calls are TRBV6-5 and TRBJ1-6; D remains ambiguous. The CDR3 loop spans 12 amino acids. V dropped 0 bases and J dropped 7 bases, with 1 base sitting between them. Germline V gene sequence: CDR1 MNHEY, CDR2 SVGAGI.

Remarks on this clonotype: Germline and junction disagree at one end, which may indicate a read error. CDR3 sequence: CASSLGSKAYF. The CDR3 coding sequence is TGTGCCAGCAGCTTAGGGTCGAAAGCTTACTTT. The chain joins TRBV11-2 to TRBJ1-1, with unresolved D. Germline V gene data show CDR1 as SGHAT and CDR2 as FQNNGV. The CDR3 has 11 residues.

This clonotype occurred a few times. The chain is built from TRBV12-3 or TRBV12-4 and TRBJ1-4; 9 nucleotides match TRBD1. J gave up 4 bases and V 5 bases, and 2 bases lay outside the gene matches. The CDR3 spans 14 residues. The chain's CDR3 is CASSKGQGNEKLFF. Here the CDR3 DNA reads TGTGCCAGCAGTAAGGGACAGGGTAATGAAAAACTGTTTTTT.

Judged by abundance, this clonotype is medium-sized. The chain has TRBV5-4 and TRBJ1-4; TRBD1 matches 9 bases. CDR1 is SGHNT and CDR2 is YYREEE in the germline V gene (reference sequence). V was clipped by 3 bases and J by 8 bases; unmatched bases: 5. This CDR3 comprises 14 residues. CDR3 coding DNA: TGTGCCAGCAGCTGGGACAGGGAGGGCGAAAAACTGTTTTTT. This sequence encodes CASSWDREGEKLFF.

The table lists this clonotype with many counts. This rearrangement joins TRBV20-1 to TRBJ1-6; D perhaps matches TRBD1 (6 bases). Germline values: CDR1 DFQATT, CDR2 SNEGSKA (reference sequence). This CDR3 spans 13 amino acids. V lost 4 bases, J lost 5 bases, and 9 bases lay in between. The CDR3 bases are TGCAGTGCTACGGGGGCCAATAATTCACCCCTCCACTTT. Its translation is CSATGANNSPLHF.

The chain is built from TRBV28 and TRBJ1-5; D is perhaps TRBD1 (5 bases). Germline assignment: CDR1 MDHEN and CDR2 SYDVKM. V was shortened by 6 bases and J by 7 bases, with 16 bases between the two germline ends. This CDR3 has 14 residues. CDR3 sequence: CASRRQTEAQPQHF. CDR3 nucleotide sequence: TGTGCCAGCAGACGCCAGACAGAGGCCCAGCCCCAGCATTTT.

The rearrangement uses TRBV7-2 and TRBJ2-5; a weak D match, TRBD1 (6 bases). CDR3 length: 14 amino acids. Per germline, CDR1 SGHTA and CDR2 FQGNSA. Deletions cut 4 bases from V and 4 bases from J, with 13 bases between. The CDR3 region is CASSSADSRETQYF. In nucleotides, the CDR3 is TGTGCCAGCAGCTCCGCGGACAGTAGAGAGACCCAGTACTTC.

The chain has TRBV12-3 or TRBV12-4 and TRBJ1-6; D gene ambiguous. The length of the CDR3 is 15 residues. Deletions cut 3 bases from V and 14 bases from J, with 20 bases between. The CDR3 DNA reads TGTGCCAGCAGTTTGGGGATGGGAGGTTTTCAGTCCCTCCACTTT. This sequence encodes CASSLGMGGFQSLHF.

This clonotype counts as medium-sized. V gene TRBV27 combines with J gene TRBJ1-5; no reliable D call. V was pared by 3 bases and J by 3 bases, with 6 bases between. CDR3 length: 13 amino acids. CDR1 and CDR2 (germline): MNHEY, SMNVEV (reference sequence). The CDR3 region is CASSLAPNQPQHF. In DNA, the CDR3 is TGTGCCAGCAGTTTGGCCCCCAATCAGCCCCAGCATTTT.

In its sample, this clonotype was seen a few times. CDR3 region: CASSQDWGRNPDTQYF. Written as DNA, the CDR3 is TGTGCCAGCAGCCAAGATTGGGGCAGGAATCCAGATACGCAGTATTTT. This chain links TRBV14 with TRBJ2-3; possible D gene TRBD1, 5 bases. CDR3 length: 16 residues. V lost 0 bases and J lost 4, with 14 bases in between. Germline assignment: CDR1 SGHDN and CDR2 FVKESK.

This clonotype showed up many times. The J gene is TRBJ2-7, the V gene TRBV6-1; no reliable D call. Germline CDR1 MNHNS, CDR2 SASEGT. V shed 1 base and J shed 0 bases, with 10 bases lying between them. This CDR3 contains 15 residues. CDR3 sequence (DNA): TGTGCCAGCAGTGAAGTCTCAGGTAGCTCCTACGAGCAGTACTTC. Protein sequence: CASSEVSGSSYEQYF.

This clonotype was detected a few times. The chain couples TRBV18 to TRBJ2-3; 8 bases agree with TRBD1. Per germline, CDR1 KGHSH and CDR2 LQKENI. This CDR3 region has 15 residues. V shed 4 bases and J 3 bases; nucleotides not matched to a gene: 6. The CDR3 region has the DNA TGTGCCAGCTCACAGGGACAGGCTAAAACAGATACGCAGTATTTT. It is translated as CASSQGQAKTDTQYF.

The chain joins TRBV30 to TRBJ2-5; maybe TRBD1 (5 bases). V lost 5 bases, J lost 4 bases, and 11 bases lay in between. Germline V CDR1 and CDR2: GTSNPN, SVGIG (reference sequence). This CDR3 has 12 residues. The CDR3 loop is CAWGLGAETQYF. CDR3 coding DNA: TGTGCCTGGGGCCTAGGGGCAGAGACCCAGTACTTC.

In its sample, this clonotype is medium-sized. The rearrangement joins TRBV10-3 to TRBJ1-1; 7 nucleotides match TRBD1. Germline CDR1 and CDR2: ENHRY and SYGVKD. J gave up 1 base and V 4 bases, and 3 bases lay outside the gene matches. This CDR3 contains 14 residues. The CDR3 DNA sequence: TGTGCCATCAGTGCGGGGACAGCGAACACTGAAGCTTTCTTT. Translation gives CAISAGTANTEAFF.

This clonotype was recorded a few times. J is TRBJ1-1 and V is TRBV7-2; D is ambiguous. Germline V lookup: CDR1 SGHTA, CDR2 FQGNSA. The CDR3 has 12 amino acids. Trimming removed 0 bases at V and 7 bases at J, with 6 bases between. The CDR3 DNA reads as TGTGCCAGCAGCTTAGCCTTGAGTGAAGCTTTCTTT. This translates into CASSLALSEAFF.

This clonotype is medium-sized (0.01 to 0.1%) within its sample. The CDR3: CAAGGYTF. The DNA of the CDR3 is TGTGCCGCAGGTGGCTACACCTTC. J is TRBJ1-2 and V is TRBV10-3; D not certain. Deletions cut 11 bases from V and 7 bases from J, with 5 bases between. This CDR3 spans 8 amino acids. Per the germline V gene, CDR1 is ENHRY and CDR2 is SYGVKD.

By proportion, this clonotype is medium-sized. The chain has TRBV6-5 and TRBJ1-2, with a possible D match to TRBD1 (5 bases). V lost 7 bases and J 1 base, leaving 13 bases between the germline ends. CDR3 length: 14 residues. The germline V gene has CDR1 MNHEY and CDR2 SVGAGI. CDR3 DNA sequence: TGTGCCAGCACTAGGGACTCCCGTAACTATGGCTACACCTTC. Translating it yields CASTRDSRNYGYTF.